The 32 T cell receptor beta chains reported below all come from one sample, sequenced in a study of T cell responses to AZD1222 COVID-19 vaccine. Sequenced by immunoSEQ multiplex PCR; TCRdb stores in-frame clones only, minus some. Among about 100,000 clones listed, 75% to 90% were seen once. This sample comprised peripheral blood, obtained 28 days after the second AZD1222 dose. The receptor set was obtained from an adult who received the AZD1222 COVID-19 vaccine.

CDR3 protein: CASSILAGGSNEQFF. Here the CDR3 DNA reads TGTGCCAGCAGCATACTAGCGGGGGGTAGTAATGAGCAGTTCTTC. The rearrangement links TRBV14 to TRBJ2-1; 12 positions match TRBD2. V was clipped by 5 bases and J by 7 bases; unmatched bases: 6. CDR1 SGHDN and CDR2 FVKESK come from the germline V gene. The CDR3 loop spans 15 amino acids.

The rearrangement links TRBV11-1 to TRBJ2-3; no reliable D call. Trimming left V 2 bases short and J 4 bases short, with 13 bases between. Germline assignment: CDR1 SGHAT and CDR2 FQDESV (reference sequence). This CDR3 region has 15 residues. CDR3 amino acids: CASSLFSLWADTQYF. For the CDR3, the DNA is TGTGCCAGCAGCTTATTCAGCCTTTGGGCAGATACGCAGTATTTT.

V and J are TRBV18 and TRBJ2-1; 8 positions agree with TRBD2. Per germline, CDR1 KGHSH and CDR2 LQKENI. There are 15 residues in the CDR3. The V gene end was trimmed by 6 bases and the J gene end by 4 bases; junction bases not matched to a gene: 8. CDR3 loop: CASSQTSGAYNEQFF. The CDR3, as DNA: TGTGCCAGCTCCCAAACTAGCGGAGCTTACAATGAGCAGTTCTTC.

CDR3 sequence: CASRLPAGEQYF. CDR3 sequence (DNA): TGTGCCAGCAGACTCCCAGCGGGTGAGCAGTACTTC. The chain employs TRBV27 and TRBJ2-7; the D gene is possibly TRBD2 (6 bases). This CDR3 has 12 amino acids. CDR1 is MNHEY and CDR2 is SMNVEV in the germline V gene (reference sequence). The germline V and J ends were trimmed by 6 bases and 7 bases, with 13 bases remaining between them.

The chain joins TRBV7-9 to TRBJ1-1; weak D call: TRBD1 (5 bases). The germline CDR1 and CDR2 sequences are SEHNR and FQNEAQ (reference sequence). This CDR3 has 16 residues. Trimming shortened V by 2 bases and J by 4 bases, and 17 bases separated the two germline ends. CDR3 DNA sequence: TGTGCCAGCAGCTTACCACGTGGGGGAGTGGGCACTGAAGCTTTCTTT. This translates into CASSLPRGGVGTEAFF. Based on the CDR3 plus reference TRBV7-9 and TRBJ1-1, the full variable domain is DTGVSQNPRHKITKRGQNVTFRCDPISEHNRLYWYRQTLGQGPEFLTYFQNEAQLEKSRLLSDRFSAERPKGSFSTLEIQRTEQGDSAMYLCASSLPRGGVGTEAFFGQGTRLTVV.

There are a few counts of this clone. The V gene is TRBV29-1, the J gene TRBJ1-1, with no clear D. The V end was cut by 1 base, the J end by 5 bases, with 11 bases between. Germline V CDR1 and CDR2: SQVTM, ANQGSEA. The CDR3 is 13 amino acids. CDR3 coding DNA: TGCAGCGTTGAAGGGAGGTACGTGACTGAAGCTTTCTTT. It is translated as CSVEGRYVTEAFF.

The chain combines TRBV11-1 with TRBJ2-7; 7 bases fit TRBD1. Per germline, CDR1 SGHAT and CDR2 FQDESV (reference sequence). V gave up 5 bases and J gave up 3 bases; unmatched junction bases: 7. The CDR3 sequence is 14 residues long. In DNA form, the CDR3 reads TGTGCCAGCAGCCATCCGGGACAGAGCTACGAGCAGTACTTC. Protein: CASSHPGQSYEQYF.

V is TRBV13 and J is TRBJ2-2, with D tentatively TRBD1 or TRBD2 (5 bases each). V gave up 0 bases and J gave up 5 bases, with 16 bases separating them. The CDR3 consists of 17 residues. Germline V CDR1 and CDR2: PRHDT, FYEKMQ (reference sequence). The chain's CDR3 is CASSLGPVGVKTGELFF. CDR3 DNA sequence: TGTGCCAGCAGCTTAGGCCCCGTGGGGGTAAAGACCGGGGAGCTGTTTTTT.

The chain recombines TRBV14 with TRBJ1-2; D gene uncertain. The CDR3 runs 18 residues. The V end lost 3 bases, the J end lost 2 bases, and 22 bases lay between the germline ends. Germline V gives CDR1 SGHDN, CDR2 FVKESK. As DNA, the CDR3 is TGTGCCAGCAGCCATCAAAAAAGAGGGAAGAGCGACAACTATGGCTACACCTTC. It codes for CASSHQKRGKSDNYGYTF.

The rearrangement joins TRBV7-3 to TRBJ2-3; 12 bases are shared with TRBD2. Germline V CDR1 and CDR2: SGHTA, FQGTGA. The CDR3 has 18 amino acids. J gave up 2 bases and V 0 bases, and 6 bases lay outside the gene matches. The CDR3 protein is CASSLTATSGSVTDTQYF. CDR3 in DNA: TGTGCCAGCAGCTTAACCGCGACTAGCGGGAGTGTCACAGATACGCAGTATTTT.

The genes are TRBV10-3 and TRBJ2-2; TRBD2 matches at 13 bases. The CDR3 is made up of 18 amino acids. The V gene end was trimmed by 6 bases and the J gene end by 3 bases; junction bases not matched to a gene: 10. Germline lookup yields CDR1 ENHRY and CDR2 SYGVKD. CDR3 nucleotides: TGTGCCATCAGGGATACTAGCGGGGGGGCCTCGGACACCGGGGAGCTGTTTTTT. It encodes CAIRDTSGGASDTGELFF.

The chain couples TRBV29-1 to TRBJ1-2; 8 bases agree with TRBD1. V gave up 5 bases and J gave up 8 bases; unmatched junction bases: 7. Germline-derived CDR1 and CDR2 are SQVTM and ANQGSEA. This CDR3 comprises 12 residues. CDR3 in amino acids: CSVPGGAGGYTF. CDR3 nucleotide sequence: TGCAGCGTTCCAGGGGGCGCTGGGGGCTACACCTTC.

Here the CDR3 DNA reads TGTGCCAGCAGCTCACAGGGGTCGGACACTGAAGCTTTCTTT. Residues: CASSSQGSDTEAFF. The chain employs TRBV7-3 and TRBJ1-1; 7 bases line up with TRBD1. With 4 bases clipped from V and 3 bases from J, the junction kept 5 bases outside the gene matches. Per germline, CDR1 SGHTA and CDR2 FQGTGA. This CDR3 is 14 amino acids long. Combining the CDR3 with reference TRBV7-3 and TRBJ1-1 gives the whole variable domain GAGVSQTPSNKVTEKGKYVELRCDPISGHTALYWYRQSLGQGPEFLIYFQGTGAADDSGLPNDRFFAVRPEGSVSTLKIQRTERGDSAVYLCASSSQGSDTEAFFGQGTRLTVV.

This clone was observed once. The rearrangement joins TRBV9 to TRBJ1-1; TRBD1 might be the D (6 bases). The CDR3 extends over 13 amino acids. The V and J ends lost 0 bases and 3 bases respectively, with 6 bases between them. Germline lookup yields CDR1 SGDLS and CDR2 YYNGEE. The CDR3 DNA reads as TGTGCCAGCAGCGTAGGACAGGACACTGAAGCTTTCTTT. This codes for CASSVGQDTEAFF.

The CDR3 nucleotides read TGCAGCGTTGAGGGGACAGCTGCGTATGGCTACACCTTC. This encodes CSVEGTAAYGYTF. The gene calls are TRBV29-1 and TRBJ1-2; 7 nucleotides align to TRBD1. The V segment lost 3 bases and the J segment 5 bases; nucleotides outside the gene matches: 6. CDR3 size: 13 residues. Germline CDR1 reads SQVTM; CDR2 reads ANQGSEA.

J is TRBJ2-2 and V is TRBV10-1, with 9 nucleotides matching TRBD1. Trimming cost V 8 bases and J 6 bases; bases outside gene matches: 4. The CDR3 totals 13 residues. Germline CDR1 is WNHNN and CDR2 is SYGVQD (reference sequence). DNA for the CDR3: TGCGCCAGCTGGGACAGGGCCCCCGGGGAGCTGTTTTTT. This encodes CASWDRAPGELFF.

CDR3 nucleotides: TGTGCCAGCAGCCCAAATACCCAGGGCGTTGTTTTTCAGCCCCAGCATTTT. The encoded protein is CASSPNTQGVVFQPQHF. The chain joins TRBV3-1 (or the pseudogene TRBV3-2) to TRBJ1-5; the D gene is possibly TRBD1 (5 bases). This CDR3 has 17 amino acids. In germline, CDR1 is LGHDT, CDR2 YNNKEL (reference sequence). The V end lost 4 bases, the J end lost 6 bases, and 22 bases lay between the germline ends.

This chain connects TRBV12-3 or TRBV12-4 to TRBJ1-2; 8 bases align to TRBD1. Unmatched junction bases numbered 8, after V lost 8 bases and J lost 6 bases. This CDR3 comprises 13 residues. CDR3 protein: CASGQQGVNGYTF. The CDR3 DNA reads as TGTGCCAGCGGTCAACAGGGGGTTAATGGCTACACCTTC.

J is TRBJ2-1 and V is TRBV9; 7 nucleotides line up with TRBD1. With V trimmed by 3 bases and J by 7 bases, 10 bases remained unmatched. Germline values: CDR1 SGDLS, CDR2 YYNGEE. The CDR3 loop spans 15 amino acids. The CDR3 sequence: CASSAEWTGLNEQFF. In DNA form, the CDR3 reads TGTGCCAGCAGCGCCGAGTGGACAGGCTTAAATGAGCAGTTCTTC.

The chain joins TRBV7-3 to TRBJ2-1, with D possibly being TRBD2 (6 bases). V was trimmed by 4 bases and J by 13 bases, leaving 17 bases between them. CDR1 SGHTA and CDR2 FQGTGA come from the germline V gene. CDR3 length equals 13 residues. CDR3 sequence (DNA): TGTGCCAGCAGCTCCGCGCCGACTAGGGAACAGTTCTTC. Translating gives CASSSAPTREQFF. Based on the CDR3 plus reference TRBV7-3 and TRBJ2-1, the full variable domain is GAGVSQTPSNKVTEKGKYVELRCDPISGHTALYWYRQSLGQGPEFLIYFQGTGAADDSGLPNDRFFAVRPEGSVSTLKIQRTERGDSAVYLCASSSAPTREQFFGPGTRLTVL.

This rearrangement joins TRBV30 to TRBJ2-1; D is ambiguous. Between the trimmed V and J ends, which lost 2 bases and 6 bases, there was a span of 5 bases. Germline V gene sequence: CDR1 GTSNPN, CDR2 SVGIG (reference sequence). This CDR3 is built from 11 residues. In DNA, the CDR3 is TGTGCCTGGAGTTGGGGCAATGAGCAGTTCTTC. It codes for CAWSWGNEQFF.

V is TRBV28 and J is TRBJ2-3, with 9 bases aligning to TRBD2. With 4 bases clipped from V and 4 bases from J, the junction kept 6 bases outside the gene matches. CDR3 length: 15 amino acids. CDR1 MDHEN and CDR2 SYDVKM come from the germline V gene. CDR3 residues: CASSSSSGIPDTQYF. The CDR3 coding sequence is TGTGCCAGCAGTTCATCTAGCGGGATACCAGATACGCAGTATTTT.

The chain employs TRBV13 and TRBJ2-5; D is perhaps TRBD1 (5 bases). The CDR3 totals 16 residues. V was cut by 5 bases and J by 5 bases, with 21 bases left in between. Germline V lookup: CDR1 PRHDT, CDR2 FYEKMQ (reference sequence). CDR3 sequence (DNA): TGTGCCAGCAGCCCCTCCGACAGAGACGCCCGGGAGACCCAGTACTTC. Its translation is CASSPSDRDARETQYF.

As concerns this clone: The limits of the CDR3 on the DNA are not certain, so only TCRdb's listed CDR3 is given. The chain combines TRBV12-1 with TRBJ1-6; the tabulated D call, TRBD1, remains unverified against the DNA. TRBV12-1 is an annotated pseudogene. The CDR3 comprises 17 residues, both ends counted. The CDR3 sequence: CASSFGVGQGNNSPLHF.

The chain carries TRBV7-3 and TRBJ1-1; D unclear. In germline, CDR1 is SGHTA, CDR2 FQGTGA. The CDR3 is 14 amino acids. Between the trimmed V and J ends, which lost 3 bases and 6 bases, there was a span of 14 bases. In DNA form, the CDR3 reads TGTGCCAGCAGCTTTAGGAGCTCTGTTGCTGAAGCTTTCTTT. Its protein is CASSFRSSVAEAFF.

The chain uses TRBV5-1 and TRBJ2-1, with 7 bases identical to TRBD2. The CDR3 runs 15 residues. Germline lookup yields CDR1 SGHRS and CDR2 YFSETQ. With 2 bases clipped from V and 8 bases from J, the junction kept 10 bases outside the gene matches. In DNA, the CDR3 is TGCGCCAGCAGCTTTCTAGCGGAGGTAATCGATGAGCAGTTCTTC. Translating it yields CASSFLAEVIDEQFF.

The chain couples TRBV30 to TRBJ1-2; D gene uncertain. Trimming pared 1 base from V and 0 bases from J, leaving 12 bases between. CDR3 length: 15 amino acids. Looked up from germline, CDR1 is GTSNPN and CDR2 is SVGIG (reference sequence). The CDR3 nucleotides are TGTGCCTGGAGTGCCCAGGACGGAGCTAACTATGGCTACACCTTC. Encoded protein: CAWSAQDGANYGYTF.

The V gene is TRBV24-1, the J gene TRBJ1-5, with 9 positions matching TRBD1. Germline CDR1 is KGHDR and CDR2 is SFDVKD. V dropped 8 bases and J dropped 0; count of bases not matched to a gene: 7. The CDR3 contains 16 residues. CDR3 protein: CATTDRGLYSNQPQHF. CDR3 nucleotide sequence: TGTGCCACCACAGACAGGGGGTTGTATAGCAATCAGCCCCAGCATTTT.

This clone turned up a few times. This rearrangement joins TRBV24-1 to TRBJ1-2; perhaps TRBD1 as D (5 bases). The V gene's germline CDR1 is KGHDR and CDR2 SFDVKD. The CDR3 is 14 amino acids. V lost 4 bases and J 8 bases, leaving 16 bases between the germline ends. The CDR3 DNA follows: TGTGCCACCAGTGACAATAAGGGACGGAAGGGCTACACCTTC. It codes for CATSDNKGRKGYTF.

CDR3 coding DNA: TGTGCCAGCAACTTACAGGGCGAGGACTATGGCTACACCTTC. This translates into CASNLQGEDYGYTF. The chain employs TRBV5-6 and TRBJ1-2; D perhaps matches TRBD1 (6 bases). The CDR3 loop spans 14 amino acids. With 6 bases removed from V and 3 bases from J, the gap between germline ends came to 15 bases. Germline CDR1 is SGHDT and CDR2 is YYEEEE.

This chain joins TRBV6-2 or TRBV6-3 and TRBJ1-3, with 9 bases identical to TRBD1. The CDR3 is 15 residues long. Looked up from germline, CDR1 is MNHEY and CDR2 is SVGEGT. J was trimmed by 3 bases and V by 5 bases; bases with no gene match: 5. CDR3 sequence (DNA): TGTGCCAGCAGTGACCGGGACAGGGATGGAAACACCATATATTTT. This codes for CASSDRDRDGNTIYF.

The rearrangement uses TRBV9 and TRBJ2-2; the D call may be TRBD1 or TRBD2 (5 bases each). CDR1 and CDR2 from the germline V gene are SGDLS and YYNGEE. Trimming took off 2 bases at V and 0 bases at J, with 8 bases between the two ends. This CDR3 spans 15 amino acids. For the CDR3, the DNA is TGTGCCAGCAGCGTTGGGGGTTCGAACACCGGGGAGCTGTTTTTT. This codes for CASSVGGSNTGELFF.